This record looks at one TCR beta chain sequence and its context. Its target is unknown. The data stem from a study of graft-versus-host responses after intestinal transplantation. This CDR3 has 16 residues. Germline V gives CDR1 SGDLS, CDR2 YYNGEE. Measured with immunoSEQ multiplex PCR; TCRdb has only the in-frame clones, and not every one. The sample has tens of thousands of clones; roughly 92% are singletons. The TCR comes from a human donor who received an intestinal transplant. The input for sequencing was unstimulated CD4+ T cells sorted from spleen or lymph node cells, taken before intestinal transplant. This rearrangement joins TRBV9 to TRBJ2-5; D is perhaps TRBD2 (7 bases). Judging by the DNA end, TRBJ2-7 fits better; the J call may be wrong. The CDR3 DNA is TGTGCCAGCAGCGTAGAAGGGGGGGTCGGCACCTACGAGCAGTACTTC. Translation gives CASSVEGGVGTYEQYF.